Described below is a single T cell receptor (beta chain) sequence and its context. The antigen is not known. The protocol was immunoSEQ multiplex PCR, while the TCRdb copy is restricted to in-frame clones and leaves out a portion. The data contain 80,000 or so clones, 85% to 90% of them singletons. These data originate in a study of T cell responses to AZD1222 COVID-19 vaccine. Study-level background: Second-dose timings of about 4 or about 12 weeks were pooled.

Study observations and caveats: Baseline serostatus was positive in only five to seven AZD1222 recipients.

Per germline, CDR1 LGHNA and CDR2 YNFKEQ. The length of the CDR3 is 16 residues. J was trimmed by 6 bases and V by 6 bases; bases with no gene match: 15. The chain employs TRBV4-2 and TRBJ2-3, with 7 bases aligning to TRBD2. The material sequenced was peripheral blood, taken on day 0 of AZD1222 vaccination. This TCR derives from an adult in good health. This CDR3 reads CASRASPLAPPDTQYF. As DNA, the CDR3 is TGTGCCAGCAGAGCTTCCCCACTAGCGCCCCCCGATACGCAGTATTTT.